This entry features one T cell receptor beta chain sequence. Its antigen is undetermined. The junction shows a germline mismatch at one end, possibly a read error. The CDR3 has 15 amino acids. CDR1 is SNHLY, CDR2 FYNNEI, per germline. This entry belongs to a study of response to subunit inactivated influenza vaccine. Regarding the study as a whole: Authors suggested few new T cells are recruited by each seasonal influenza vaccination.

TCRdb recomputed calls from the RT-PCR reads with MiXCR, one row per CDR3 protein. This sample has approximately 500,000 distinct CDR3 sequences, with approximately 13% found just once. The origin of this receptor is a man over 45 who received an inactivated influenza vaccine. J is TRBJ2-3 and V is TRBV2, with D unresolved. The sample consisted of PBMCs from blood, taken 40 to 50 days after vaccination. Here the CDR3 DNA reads TGTGCCGGCAGTGACATATACACCCGCACAGATACGCAGTATTTT. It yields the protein CAGSDIYTRTDTQYF.